The clone carrying this T cell receptor beta chain turned up a few times. TCRdb fed the RT-PCR reads into MiXCR, producing one record per CDR3 protein. The table shows 500,000 or so distinct CDR3 sequences, with 16% occurring only once. The sample belongs to a study of response to subunit inactivated influenza vaccine. V shed 5 bases and J 6 bases; nucleotides not matched to a gene: 7. Looked up from germline, CDR1 is SNHLY and CDR2 is FYNNEI. The CDR3 has 14 residues. The receptor was isolated from a man between 50 and 69 years old who received an inactivated influenza vaccine. The specimen was CD4+ T cells sorted from PBMCs, collected around 25 months after vaccination. The rearrangement joins TRBV2 to TRBJ2-7; 10 bases agree with TRBD1. The CDR3 sequence: CASSPGQGIFEQYF. CDR3 nucleotides: TGTGCCAGCAGTCCGGGACAGGGGATTTTCGAGCAGTACTTC.